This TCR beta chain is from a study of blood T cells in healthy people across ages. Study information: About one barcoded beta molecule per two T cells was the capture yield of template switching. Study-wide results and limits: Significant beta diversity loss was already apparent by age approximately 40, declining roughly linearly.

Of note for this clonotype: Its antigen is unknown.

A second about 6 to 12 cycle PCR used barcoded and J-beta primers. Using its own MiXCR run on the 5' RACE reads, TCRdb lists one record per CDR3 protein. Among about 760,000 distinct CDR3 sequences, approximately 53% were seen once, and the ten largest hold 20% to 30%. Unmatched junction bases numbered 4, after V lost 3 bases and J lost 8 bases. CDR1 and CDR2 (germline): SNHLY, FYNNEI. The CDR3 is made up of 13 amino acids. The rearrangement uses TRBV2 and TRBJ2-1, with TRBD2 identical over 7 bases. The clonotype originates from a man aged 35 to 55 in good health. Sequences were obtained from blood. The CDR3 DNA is TGTGCCAGCAGTGACGGACTAGTGGATGAGCAGTTCTTC. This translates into CASSDGLVDEQFF.